The 19 T cell receptor beta chains given below trace back to one sample, sequenced in a study of T cell changes during pregnancy in multiple sclerosis. Method: immunoSEQ multiplex PCR; TCRdb's copy keeps in-frame clones and lacks some. Among some 80,000 clones, roughly 93% were seen once, and the ten largest hold approximately 2.4%. Sequenced material: peripheral blood, taken in the third trimester of pregnancy. These receptors were taken from a female donor with multiple sclerosis, enrolled in a pregnancy study.

This clone was counted once. V usage is TRBV27 and J usage is TRBJ1-1; 8 bases line up with TRBD1. The germline V gene has CDR1 MNHEY and CDR2 SMNVEV (reference sequence). The CDR3 sequence is 14 residues long. V lost 3 bases, J lost 6 bases, and 6 bases stayed unmatched. The CDR3, as DNA: TGTGCCAGCAGTTTCCTACAGGGGGGGGCTGAAGCTTTCTTT. Its protein product is CASSFLQGGAEAFF.

Of note for this clone: Sequence at one end of the junction differs from germline and may be a read error. The rearrangement links TRBV14 to TRBJ2-7; 7 positions match TRBD1. CDR1 and CDR2 (germline): SGHDN, FVKESK. This CDR3 contains 13 residues. The CDR3 DNA reads TGTGCCAGCAACCAAGACAGGGACTACGAGCAGTACTTC. Protein: CASNQDRDYEQYF.

The V call is TRBV5-5, the J call TRBJ2-7; no clear D gene. This CDR3 is built from 16 residues. Germline V gene lookup returns CDR1 SGHKS and CDR2 YYEKEE (reference sequence). Trimming left V 0 bases short and J 1 base short, with 14 bases between. The DNA for the CDR3 is TGTGCCAGCAGCTTGGGGGTTCAGGCGTCGTCCTACGAGCAGTACTTC. This sequence encodes CASSLGVQASSYEQYF.

Only one count was recorded for this clone. As DNA, the CDR3 is TGTGCCAGCACAGTGGGGAGGAACACTGAAGCTTTCTTT. The encoded protein is CASTVGRNTEAFF. V is TRBV5-6 and J is TRBJ1-1, with unresolved D. V dropped 6 bases and J dropped 1 base, with 10 bases sitting between them. Germline loops: CDR1 SGHDT, CDR2 YYEEEE. CDR3 length: 13 residues.

The gene calls are TRBV6-6 and TRBJ1-6, with 7 bases lining up with TRBD1. The germline gives CDR1 MNHNY, CDR2 SVGAGI (reference sequence). This CDR3 comprises 14 residues. The trim removed 6 bases at V and 10 bases at J, leaving 9 bases unmatched. The CDR3 protein is CASRTPRGRSPLHF. For the CDR3, the DNA is TGTGCCAGCAGAACCCCGAGGGGGCGGTCACCCCTCCACTTT.

The chain employs TRBV5-1 and TRBJ1-2; D remains unclear. CDR3 length equals 12 residues. V was clipped by 6 bases and J by 8 bases, with 14 bases between them. From germline, CDR1 is SGHRS and CDR2 YFSETQ. The CDR3 region has the DNA TGCGCCAGCATACCACTTAAGCCCGGCTACACCTTC. Residues: CASIPLKPGYTF.

This clone was counted a few times. The V call is TRBV6-5, the J call TRBJ1-1, with D tentatively TRBD1 (6 bases). Looked up from germline, CDR1 is MNHEY and CDR2 is SVGAGI. This CDR3 has 13 amino acids. V shed 4 bases and J shed 1 base, with 7 bases lying between them. CDR3 bases: TGTGCCAGCAGTTCCAGGGGGAACACTGAAGCTTTCTTT. Amino acids: CASSSRGNTEAFF.

The rearrangement joins TRBV5-1 to TRBJ2-7; 9 nucleotides align to TRBD1. This CDR3 is 15 amino acids long. Germline loops: CDR1 SGHRS, CDR2 YFSETQ. V lost 1 base to trimming and J lost 2 bases; unmatched junction nucleotides: 4. CDR3 nucleotide sequence: TGCGCCAGCAGCTTGACCGGGACAGGGACCTACGAGCAGTACTTC. Protein: CASSLTGTGTYEQYF.

V is TRBV19 and J is TRBJ1-1; 7 nucleotides line up with TRBD1. The CDR3 is 14 residues long. The J segment lost 11 bases and the V segment lost 3 bases, leaving 12 bases of the junction unmatched. Germline V CDR1 and CDR2: LNHDA, SQIVND (reference sequence). In DNA form, the CDR3 reads TGTGCCAGTAGTATGTTGCTCTCGGACAGGATGGCTTTCTTT. Its protein product is CASSMLLSDRMAFF.

The chain has TRBV2 and TRBJ1-6; 9 nucleotides agree with TRBD1. With 10 bases clipped from V and 11 bases from J, the junction kept 6 bases outside the gene matches. The CDR3 spans 12 residues. Germline V CDR1 and CDR2: SNHLY, FYNNEI. CDR3 in amino acids: CATRDRAPPLHF. CDR3 in DNA: TGTGCCACCCGGGACAGGGCTCCACCCCTCCACTTT.

V and J are TRBV7-2 and TRBJ2-2; a possible D gene is TRBD2 (5 bases). Trimming left V 4 bases short and J 2 bases short, with 14 bases between. CDR1 is SGHTA, CDR2 FQGNSA, per germline. CDR3 length: 16 residues. CDR3 region: CASSSRTGSNTGELFF. The CDR3 nucleotides are TGTGCCAGCAGCTCTCGGACGGGATCAAACACCGGGGAGCTGTTTTTT.

The rearrangement uses TRBV6-5 and TRBJ2-7; D perhaps matches TRBD2 (6 bases). The V gene's germline CDR1 is MNHEY and CDR2 SVGAGI. The germline V and J ends were trimmed by 6 bases and 2 bases, with 11 bases remaining between them. The CDR3 runs 13 residues. The CDR3 is CASRESGAYEQYF. CDR3 bases: TGTGCCAGCAGAGAATCGGGGGCCTACGAGCAGTACTTC.

The chain employs TRBV6-5 and TRBJ2-7; maybe TRBD2 (7 bases). Trimming took off 6 bases at V and 4 bases at J, with 19 bases between the two ends. From germline, CDR1 is MNHEY and CDR2 SVGAGI. The CDR3 covers 15 residues. In nucleotides, the CDR3 is TGTGCCAGCAGCACCCGAGGGGGAGGGTCTTACGAGCAGTACTTC. It yields the protein CASSTRGGGSYEQYF.

This chain joins TRBV29-1 and TRBJ1-2; D perhaps matches TRBD1 (5 bases). This CDR3 is 11 amino acids long. Germline CDR1 and CDR2: SQVTM and ANQGSEA. The CDR3 region has the DNA TGCAGTGCCTTATCAGGACACCACTACACCTTC. It yields the protein CSALSGHHYTF.

The chain employs TRBV9 and TRBJ2-3, with D maybe TRBD1 (5 bases). Germline CDR1 is SGDLS and CDR2 is YYNGEE. The CDR3 length is 14 residues. Trimming shortened V by 0 bases and J by 4 bases, and 9 bases separated the two germline ends. The CDR3 sequence: CASSVAGNPDTQYF. In nucleotides, the CDR3 is TGTGCCAGCAGCGTAGCAGGGAACCCAGATACGCAGTATTTT.

V and J are TRBV9 and TRBJ1-6; perhaps TRBD1 as D (6 bases). The CDR3 extends over 13 amino acids. The V and J ends lost 3 bases and 9 bases respectively, with 10 bases between them. Germline V CDR1 and CDR2: SGDLS, YYNGEE. CDR3 residues: CASSERQVSPLHF. The CDR3 nucleotides read TGTGCCAGCAGCGAGCGACAGGTTTCACCCCTCCACTTT.

The rearrangement uses TRBV27 and TRBJ1-1; 9 nucleotides align to TRBD1. Trimming cost V 7 bases and J 4 bases; bases outside gene matches: 10. Germline lookup yields CDR1 MNHEY and CDR2 SMNVEV (reference sequence). CDR3 length equals 15 residues. This CDR3 reads CASTLQGAPGTEAFF. The CDR3 DNA reads TGTGCCAGCACTCTACAGGGGGCCCCGGGCACTGAAGCTTTCTTT.

This sequence joins TRBV7-3 and TRBJ2-3, with TRBD2 matching 8 bases. CDR3 length: 19 amino acids. Trimming cost V 5 bases and J 1 base; bases outside gene matches: 17. The V gene's germline CDR1 is SGHTA and CDR2 FQGTGA. CDR3 residues: CASSRKTGGGTSRTDTQYF. DNA of the CDR3: TGTGCCAGCAGCAGAAAGACAGGCGGGGGGACGAGCCGCACAGATACGCAGTATTTT.

The chain joins TRBV2 to TRBJ1-4; maybe TRBD1 (6 bases). The CDR3 sequence is 15 residues long. V lost 4 bases and J 2 bases, leaving 11 bases between the germline ends. In germline, CDR1 is SNHLY, CDR2 FYNNEI. The CDR3, as DNA: TGTGCCAGCAGTGGGTGGACAGAGACTAATGAAAAACTGTTTTTT. Protein sequence: CASSGWTETNEKLFF.